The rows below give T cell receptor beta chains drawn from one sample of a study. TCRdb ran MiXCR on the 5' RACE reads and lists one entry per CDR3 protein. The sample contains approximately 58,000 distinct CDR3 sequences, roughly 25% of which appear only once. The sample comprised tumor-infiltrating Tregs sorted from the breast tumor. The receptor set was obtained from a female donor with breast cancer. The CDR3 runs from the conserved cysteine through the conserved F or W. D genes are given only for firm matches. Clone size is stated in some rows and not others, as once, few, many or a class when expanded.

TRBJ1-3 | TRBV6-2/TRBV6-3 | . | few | TGTGTCAGCTCCAACCCGGGACGGACCTCTGGAAACACCATATATTTT | CVSSNPGRTSGNTIYF
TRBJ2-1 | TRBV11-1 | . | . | TGTGCCAGCTATTTGGGAGCTGAGCAGTTCTTC | CASYLGAEQFF
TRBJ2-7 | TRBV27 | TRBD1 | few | TGTGCCAGCAGTCCCCGACAGGGGGACCACCTGGAGCAGTACTTC | CASSPRQGDHLEQYF
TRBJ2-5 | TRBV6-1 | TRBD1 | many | TGTGCCAGCCAACAGGGGAACCAAGAGACCCAGTACTTC | CASQQGNQETQYF
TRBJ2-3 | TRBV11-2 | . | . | TGTGCCAGCAGCGCCTTTTCGATGGGGACGCAGTATTTT | CASSAFSMGTQYF
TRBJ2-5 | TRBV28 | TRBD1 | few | TGTGCCAGCAGTTTCGGACAGGGGTTAACAGAGACCCAGTACTTC | CASSFGQGLTETQYF
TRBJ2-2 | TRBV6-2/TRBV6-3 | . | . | TGTGCCAGCAGTTACGGTGGCCTTAAAGGCACCGGGGAGCTGTTTTTT | CASSYGGLKGTGELFF
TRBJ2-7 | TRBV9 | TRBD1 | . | TGTGCCAGCAGCGTCAATTGGGACAGGTCCTACGAGCAGTACTTC | CASSVNWDRSYEQYF
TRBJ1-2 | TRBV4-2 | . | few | TGTGCCAGCAGCCAAGGCAATCAGGGAATCGGCTACACCTTC | CASSQGNQGIGYTF
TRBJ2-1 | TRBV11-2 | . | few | TGTGCCAGCAGCCGAGATTCTAGCTCGTACTACAATGAGCAGTTCTTC | CASSRDSSSYYNEQFF
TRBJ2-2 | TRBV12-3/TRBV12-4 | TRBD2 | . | TGTGCCAGCAGCAATGCGGGAGCGGTCACCGGGGAGCTGTTTTTT | CASSNAGAVTGELFF
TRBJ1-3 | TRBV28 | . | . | TGTGCCAGCAGTTTAGCAGGCTTCTCTGGAAACACCATATATTTT | CASSLAGFSGNTIYF
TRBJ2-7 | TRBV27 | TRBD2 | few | TGTGCCAGCAGTATTAGCGGGAGGATCTACGAGCAGTACTTC | CASSISGRIYEQYF
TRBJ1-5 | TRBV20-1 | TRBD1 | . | TGCAGTGCTGGCGGACAGGGGAATCAGCCCCAGCATTTT | CSAGGQGNQPQHF
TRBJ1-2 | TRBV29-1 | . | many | TGCAGCGTTGAGGTTCACCCAGGGGACTATGGCTACACCTTC | CSVEVHPGDYGYTF
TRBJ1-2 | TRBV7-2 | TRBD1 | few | TGTGCCAGCAGCCTAAGGACAGGGAGTATTAACTATGGCTACACCTTC | CASSLRTGSINYGYTF
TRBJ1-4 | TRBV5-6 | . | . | TGTGCCAGCAGCTTGGTGCGGGGGGGCAGTGAAAAACTGTTTTTT | CASSLVRGGSEKLFF
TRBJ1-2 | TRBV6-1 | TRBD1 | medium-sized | TGTGCCAGCATATTGGGACAGGGTAATGACTACACCTTC | CASILGQGNDYTF
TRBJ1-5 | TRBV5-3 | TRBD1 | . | TGTGCCAGAAGCTTGTCTCCCCAGGGGGAGATAAATAGCAATCAGCCCCAGCATTTT | CARSLSPQGEINSNQPQHF
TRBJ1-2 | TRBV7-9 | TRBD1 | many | TGTGCCAGCAGCCTGGGACAGGGGCACTATGGCTACACCTTC | CASSLGQGHYGYTF
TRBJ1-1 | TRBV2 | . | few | TGTGCCAGCCTCGGACGGAACACTGAAGCTTTCTTT | CASLGRNTEAFF
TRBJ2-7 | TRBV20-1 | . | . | TGCAGTGCTGGCGCCATGGAGCCACGCTACGAGCAGTACTTC | CSAGAMEPRYEQYF
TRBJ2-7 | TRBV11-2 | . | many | TGTGCCAGCAGCCATCTCAGGTACGAGCAGTACTTC | CASSHLRYEQYF
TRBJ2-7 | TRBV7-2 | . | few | TGTGCCAGCAGCTCCACCTACGAGCAGTACTTC | CASSSTYEQYF
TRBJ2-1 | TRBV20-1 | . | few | TGCAGTGCTAGAGCCCCGAACAATGAGCAGTTCTTC | CSARAPNNEQFF
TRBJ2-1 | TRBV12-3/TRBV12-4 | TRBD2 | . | TGTGCCAGCAGTTTTCGTAGCGGGGGGGAAAATGAGCAGTTCTTC | CASSFRSGGENEQFF
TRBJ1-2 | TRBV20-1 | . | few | TGCAGTGCTAGAGATTCAACGGGGGCTAGAAGCTATGGCTACACCTTC | CSARDSTGARSYGYTF
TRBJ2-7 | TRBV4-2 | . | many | TGTGCCAGCAGCCAAGATTCAGGGTTCAGCGAGCAGTACTTC | CASSQDSGFSEQYF
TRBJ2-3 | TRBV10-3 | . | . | TGTGCCATCAGTGAACCCCTAGTGTCGGGCACAGATACGCAGTATTTT | CAISEPLVSGTDTQYF
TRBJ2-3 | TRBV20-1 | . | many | TGCAGTGCTAGAGGCGGCGGGGATACGCAGTATTTT | CSARGGGDTQYF
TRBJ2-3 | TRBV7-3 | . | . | TGTGCCAGCAGCTTCTCCGACAGACCCACAGATACGCAGTATTTT | CASSFSDRPTDTQYF
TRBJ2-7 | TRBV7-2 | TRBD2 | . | TGTGCCAGCAGCTCTAGCGGGAGGTCCTACGAGCAGTACTTC | CASSSSGRSYEQYF
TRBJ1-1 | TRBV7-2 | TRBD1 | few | TGTGCCAGCAGCACCAGGGGGCGCCTCACTGAAGCTTTCTTT | CASSTRGRLTEAFF
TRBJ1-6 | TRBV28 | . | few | TGTGCCAGCGGTCCACAGGGTCCGGACAATTCACCCCTCCACTTT | CASGPQGPDNSPLHF
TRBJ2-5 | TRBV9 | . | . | TGTGCCAGCAGCCTTAGAGGGGATTTGACAGAGACCCAGTACTTC | CASSLRGDLTETQYF
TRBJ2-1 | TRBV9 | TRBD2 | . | TGTGCCAGCAGCTCTAGCGGGAGGGATTACAATGAGCAGTTCTTC | CASSSSGRDYNEQFF
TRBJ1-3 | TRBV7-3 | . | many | TGTGCCAGCAGCCCCACAGGCTCTGGAAACACCATATATTTT | CASSPTGSGNTIYF
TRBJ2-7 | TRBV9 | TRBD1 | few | TGTGCCAGCAGCGTCGGGACAGGGACCCACGAGCAGTACTTC | CASSVGTGTHEQYF